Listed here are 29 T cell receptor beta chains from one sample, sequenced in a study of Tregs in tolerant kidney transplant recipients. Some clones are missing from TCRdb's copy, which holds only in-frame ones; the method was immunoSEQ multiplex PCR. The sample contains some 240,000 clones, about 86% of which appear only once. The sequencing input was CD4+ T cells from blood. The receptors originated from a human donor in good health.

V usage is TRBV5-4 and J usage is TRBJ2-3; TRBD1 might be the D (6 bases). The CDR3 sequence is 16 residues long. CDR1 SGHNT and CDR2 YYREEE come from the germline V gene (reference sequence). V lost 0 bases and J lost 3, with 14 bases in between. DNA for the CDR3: TGTGCCAGCAGCTTGGCCAGGGGTCAAGTTACAGATACGCAGTATTTT. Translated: CASSLARGQVTDTQYF.

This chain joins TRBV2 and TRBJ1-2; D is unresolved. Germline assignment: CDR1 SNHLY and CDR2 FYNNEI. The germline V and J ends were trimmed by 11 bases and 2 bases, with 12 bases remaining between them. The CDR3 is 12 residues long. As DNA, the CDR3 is TGTGCCTCAGCACGGGCGAACTATGGCTACACCTTC. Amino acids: CASARANYGYTF. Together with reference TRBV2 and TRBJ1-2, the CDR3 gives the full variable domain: EPEVTQTPSHQVTQMGQEVILRCVPISNHLYFYWYRQILGQKVEFLVSFYNNEISEKSEIFDDQFSVERPDGSNFTLKIRSTKLEDSAMYFCASARANYGYTFGSGTRLTVV.

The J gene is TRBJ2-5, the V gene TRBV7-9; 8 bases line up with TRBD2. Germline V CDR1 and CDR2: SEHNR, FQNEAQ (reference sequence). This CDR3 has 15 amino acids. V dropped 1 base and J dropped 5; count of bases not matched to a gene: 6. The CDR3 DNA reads TGTGCCAGCAGCTTAGTAACGGGGGGGACTGAGACCCAGTACTTC. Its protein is CASSLVTGGTETQYF.

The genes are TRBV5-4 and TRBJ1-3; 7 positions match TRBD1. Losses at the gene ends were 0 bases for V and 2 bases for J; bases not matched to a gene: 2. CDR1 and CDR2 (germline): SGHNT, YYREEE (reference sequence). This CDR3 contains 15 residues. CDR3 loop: CASSLDRGPGNTIYF. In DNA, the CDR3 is TGTGCCAGCAGCTTGGACAGGGGCCCTGGAAACACCATATATTTT.

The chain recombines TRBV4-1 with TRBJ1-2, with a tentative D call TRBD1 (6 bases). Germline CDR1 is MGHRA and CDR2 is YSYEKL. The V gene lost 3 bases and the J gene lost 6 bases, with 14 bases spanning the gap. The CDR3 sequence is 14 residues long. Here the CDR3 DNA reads TGCGCCAGCAGCCAGCCCCGGACAGAGGATGGCTACACCTTC. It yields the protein CASSQPRTEDGYTF.

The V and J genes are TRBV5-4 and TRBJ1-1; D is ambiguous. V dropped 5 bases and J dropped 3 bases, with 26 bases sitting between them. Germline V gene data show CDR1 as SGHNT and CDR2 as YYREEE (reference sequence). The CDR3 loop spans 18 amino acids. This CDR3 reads CASSSPLSWQIGDTEAFF. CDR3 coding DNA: TGTGCCAGCAGTTCCCCCTTAAGCTGGCAAATTGGAGACACTGAAGCTTTCTTT. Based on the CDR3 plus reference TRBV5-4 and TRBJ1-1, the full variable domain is ETGVTQSPTHLIKTRGQQVTLRCSSQSGHNTVSWYQQALGQGPQFIFQYYREEENGRGNFPPRFSGLQFPNYSSELNVNALELDDSALYLCASSSPLSWQIGDTEAFFGQGTRLTVV.

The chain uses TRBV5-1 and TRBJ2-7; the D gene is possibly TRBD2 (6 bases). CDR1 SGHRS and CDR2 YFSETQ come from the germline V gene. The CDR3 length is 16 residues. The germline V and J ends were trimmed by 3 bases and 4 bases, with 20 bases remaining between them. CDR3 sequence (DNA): TGCGCCAGCAGCTCATCTATTACCGGGGGACGTTACGAGCAGTACTTC. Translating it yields CASSSSITGGRYEQYF.

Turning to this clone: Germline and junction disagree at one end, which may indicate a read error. The CDR3 sequence is CASRVSNNSPLHF. In nucleotides, the CDR3 is TGTGCCAGCAGGGTCTCCAATAATTCACCCCTCCACTTT. J is TRBJ1-6 and V is TRBV6-4; D is unclear. Germline V lookup: CDR1 MRHNA, CDR2 SNTAGT. This CDR3 has 13 amino acids.

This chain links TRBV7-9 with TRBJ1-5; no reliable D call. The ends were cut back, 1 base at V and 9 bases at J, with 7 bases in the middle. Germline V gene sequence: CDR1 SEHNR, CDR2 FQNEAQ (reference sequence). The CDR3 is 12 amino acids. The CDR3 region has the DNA TGTGCCAGCAGCTTAGTCCCGGGGCCCCAGCATTTT. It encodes CASSLVPGPQHF.

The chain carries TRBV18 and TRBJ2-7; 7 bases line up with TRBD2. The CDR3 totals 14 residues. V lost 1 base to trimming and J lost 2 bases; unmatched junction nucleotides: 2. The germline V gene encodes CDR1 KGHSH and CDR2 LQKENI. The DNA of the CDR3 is TGTGCCAGCTCACCACAGCGGGACGCCTACGAGCAGTACTTC. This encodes CASSPQRDAYEQYF.

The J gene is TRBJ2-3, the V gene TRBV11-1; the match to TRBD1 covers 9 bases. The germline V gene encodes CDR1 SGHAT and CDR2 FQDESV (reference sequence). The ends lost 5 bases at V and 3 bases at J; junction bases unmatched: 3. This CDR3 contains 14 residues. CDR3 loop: CASSPQGATDTQYF. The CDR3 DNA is TGTGCCAGCAGCCCACAGGGGGCTACAGATACGCAGTATTTT.

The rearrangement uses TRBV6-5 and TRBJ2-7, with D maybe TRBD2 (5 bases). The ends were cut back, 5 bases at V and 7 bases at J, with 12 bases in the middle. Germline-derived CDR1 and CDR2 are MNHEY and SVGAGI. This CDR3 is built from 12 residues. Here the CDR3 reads CASSTGINEQYF. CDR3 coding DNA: TGTGCCAGCAGTACCGGGATCAATGAGCAGTACTTC.

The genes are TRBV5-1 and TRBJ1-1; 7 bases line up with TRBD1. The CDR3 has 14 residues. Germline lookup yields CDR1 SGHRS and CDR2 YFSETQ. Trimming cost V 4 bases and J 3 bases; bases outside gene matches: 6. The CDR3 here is CASSLTGMDTEAFF. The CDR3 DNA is TGCGCCAGCAGCCTGACAGGGATGGACACTGAAGCTTTCTTT.

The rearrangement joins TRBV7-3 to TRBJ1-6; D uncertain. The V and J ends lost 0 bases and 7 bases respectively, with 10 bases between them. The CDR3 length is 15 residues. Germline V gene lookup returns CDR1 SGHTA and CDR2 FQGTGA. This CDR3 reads CASSLTQVGNSPLHF. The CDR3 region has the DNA TGTGCCAGCAGCTTAACGCAAGTGGGGAATTCACCCCTCCACTTT.

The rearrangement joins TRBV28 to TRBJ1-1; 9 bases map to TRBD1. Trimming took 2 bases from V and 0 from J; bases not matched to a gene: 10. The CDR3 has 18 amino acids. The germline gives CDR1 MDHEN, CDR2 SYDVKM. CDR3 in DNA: TGTGCCAGCAGTTTACCGGGACAGGGTAGTTTTATGAACACTGAAGCTTTCTTT. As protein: CASSLPGQGSFMNTEAFF.

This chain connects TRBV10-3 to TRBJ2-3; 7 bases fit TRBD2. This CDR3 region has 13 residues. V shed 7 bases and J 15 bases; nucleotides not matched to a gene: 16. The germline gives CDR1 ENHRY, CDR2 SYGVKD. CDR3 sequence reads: CAITAGVTTYTYF. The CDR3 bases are TGTGCCATCACGGCGGGGGTTACCACTTACACATATTTT.

The CDR3 DNA reads TGTGCCAGCAGCAGACAGATTAATGAGCAGTTCTTC. It is translated as CASSRQINEQFF. The chain couples TRBV6-1 to TRBJ2-1; D is perhaps TRBD1 (5 bases). Germline CDR1 reads MNHNS; CDR2 reads SASEGT. CDR3 length: 12 residues. V lost 6 bases and J 7 bases, leaving 10 bases between the germline ends.

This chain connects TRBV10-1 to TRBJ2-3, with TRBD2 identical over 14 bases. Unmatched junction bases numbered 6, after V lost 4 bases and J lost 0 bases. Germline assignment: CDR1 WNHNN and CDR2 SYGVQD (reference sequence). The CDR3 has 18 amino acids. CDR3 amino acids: CASSALGTSGRSTDTQYF. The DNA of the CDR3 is TGCGCCAGCAGTGCCTTGGGGACTAGCGGGAGAAGCACAGATACGCAGTATTTT.

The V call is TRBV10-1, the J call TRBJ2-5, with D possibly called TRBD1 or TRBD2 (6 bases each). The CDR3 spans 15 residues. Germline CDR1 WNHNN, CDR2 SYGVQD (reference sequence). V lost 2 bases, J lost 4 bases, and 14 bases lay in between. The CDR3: CASSEGGPLGETQYF. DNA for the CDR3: TGCGCCAGCAGTGAGGGGGGGCCCTTGGGAGAGACCCAGTACTTC.

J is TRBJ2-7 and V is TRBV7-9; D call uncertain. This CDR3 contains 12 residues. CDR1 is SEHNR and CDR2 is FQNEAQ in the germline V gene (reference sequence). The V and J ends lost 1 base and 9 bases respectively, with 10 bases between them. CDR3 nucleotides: TGTGCCAGCAGCTTAGTTGTAGGTAGGCAGTACTTC. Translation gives CASSLVVGRQYF.

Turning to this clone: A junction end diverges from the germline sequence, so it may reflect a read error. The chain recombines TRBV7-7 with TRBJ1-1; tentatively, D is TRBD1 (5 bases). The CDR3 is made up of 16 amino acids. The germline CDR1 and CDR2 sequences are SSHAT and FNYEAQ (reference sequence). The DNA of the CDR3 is TGTGCTAGCAGCTTACGAGTAGGAGGGGAGAACACTGAAGCTTTCTTT. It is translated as CASSLRVGGENTEAFF. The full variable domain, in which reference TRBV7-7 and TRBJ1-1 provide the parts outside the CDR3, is GAGVSQSPRYKVTKRGQDVTLRCDPISSHATLYWYQQALGQGPEFLTYFNYEAQPDKSGLPSDRFSAERPEGSISTLTIQRTEQRDSAMYRCASSLRVGGENTEAFFGQGTRLTVV.

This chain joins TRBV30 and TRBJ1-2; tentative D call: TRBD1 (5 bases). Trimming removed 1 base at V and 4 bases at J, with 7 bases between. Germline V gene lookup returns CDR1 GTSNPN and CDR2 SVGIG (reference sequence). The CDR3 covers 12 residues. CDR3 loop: CAWSGGGYGYTF. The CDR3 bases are TGTGCCTGGAGTGGGGGCGGCTATGGCTACACCTTC.

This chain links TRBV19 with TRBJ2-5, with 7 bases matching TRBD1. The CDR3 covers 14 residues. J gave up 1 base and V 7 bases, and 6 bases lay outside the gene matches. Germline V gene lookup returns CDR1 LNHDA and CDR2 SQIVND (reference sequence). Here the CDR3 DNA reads TGTGCCAGTAAAGACAGGGCGGTCCAAGAGACCCAGTACTTC. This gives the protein CASKDRAVQETQYF.

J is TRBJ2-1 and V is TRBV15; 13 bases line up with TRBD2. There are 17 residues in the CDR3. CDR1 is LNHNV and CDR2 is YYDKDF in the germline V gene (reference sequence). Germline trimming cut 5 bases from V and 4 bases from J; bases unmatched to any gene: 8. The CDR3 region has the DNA TGTGCCACCAGCTCTCGTCCGGGACTAGCGGGATACAATGAGCAGTTCTTC. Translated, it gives CATSSRPGLAGYNEQFF.

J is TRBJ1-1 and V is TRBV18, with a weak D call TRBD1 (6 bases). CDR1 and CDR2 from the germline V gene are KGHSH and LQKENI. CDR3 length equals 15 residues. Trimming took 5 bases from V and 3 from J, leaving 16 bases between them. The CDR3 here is CASSVQGLGDTEAFF. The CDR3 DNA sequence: TGTGCCAGCTCAGTACAGGGTCTGGGGGACACTGAAGCTTTCTTT.

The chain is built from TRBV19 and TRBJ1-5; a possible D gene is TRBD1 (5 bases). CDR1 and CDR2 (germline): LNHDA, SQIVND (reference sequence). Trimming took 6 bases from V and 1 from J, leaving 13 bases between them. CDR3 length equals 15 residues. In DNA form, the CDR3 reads TGTGCCAGTAGCGACCAGGGACTAAGCAATCAGCCCCAGCATTTT. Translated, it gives CASSDQGLSNQPQHF.

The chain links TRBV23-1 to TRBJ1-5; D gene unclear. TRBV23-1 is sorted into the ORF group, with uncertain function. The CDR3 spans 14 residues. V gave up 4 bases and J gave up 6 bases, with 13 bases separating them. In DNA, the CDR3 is TGCGCCAGCAGTCCCTCCTCGGGGTTTCAGCCCCAGCATTTT. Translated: CASSPSSGFQPQHF.

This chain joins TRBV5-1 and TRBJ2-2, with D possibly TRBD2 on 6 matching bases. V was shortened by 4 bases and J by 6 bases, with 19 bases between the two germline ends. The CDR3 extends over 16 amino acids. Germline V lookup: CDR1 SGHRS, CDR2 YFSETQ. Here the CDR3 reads CASSPERVVKAGELFF. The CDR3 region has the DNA TGCGCCAGCAGCCCGGAGCGGGTGGTGAAGGCCGGGGAGCTGTTTTTT.

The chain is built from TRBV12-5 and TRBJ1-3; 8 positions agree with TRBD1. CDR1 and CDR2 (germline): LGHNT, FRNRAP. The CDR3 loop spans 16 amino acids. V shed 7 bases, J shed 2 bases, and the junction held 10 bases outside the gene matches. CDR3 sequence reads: CASAIIVQGAGNTIYF. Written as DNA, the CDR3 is TGTGCTAGTGCCATCATCGTACAGGGGGCTGGAAACACCATATATTTT.